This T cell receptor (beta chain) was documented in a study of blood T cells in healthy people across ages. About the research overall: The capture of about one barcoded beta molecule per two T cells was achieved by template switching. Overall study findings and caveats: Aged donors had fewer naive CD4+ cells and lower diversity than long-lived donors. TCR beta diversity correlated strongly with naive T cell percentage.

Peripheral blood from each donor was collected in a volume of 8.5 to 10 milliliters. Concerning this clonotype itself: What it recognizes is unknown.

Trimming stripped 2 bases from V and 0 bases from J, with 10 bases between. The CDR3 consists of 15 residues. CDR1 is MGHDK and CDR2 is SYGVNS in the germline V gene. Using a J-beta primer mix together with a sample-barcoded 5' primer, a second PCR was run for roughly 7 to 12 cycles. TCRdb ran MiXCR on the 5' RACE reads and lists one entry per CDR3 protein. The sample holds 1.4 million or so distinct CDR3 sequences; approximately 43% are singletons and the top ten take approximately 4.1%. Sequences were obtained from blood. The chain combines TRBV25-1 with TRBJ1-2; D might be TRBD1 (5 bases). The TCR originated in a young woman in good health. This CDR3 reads CASSEGGTPNYGYTF. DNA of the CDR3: TGTGCCAGCAGTGAAGGGGGTACCCCTAACTATGGCTACACCTTC.